The next 30 T cell receptor beta chains were all read from a single sample in a study of Ad26.COV2.S vaccination and SARS-CoV-2 variants. Treatment of the sample: around 19 received Ad26.COV2.S at low or high dose, single or two shots; about 5 received placebo; per-sample allocation not given. Collection of samples fell on day 63 after the first vaccine or placebo injection. The assay was immunoSEQ multiplex PCR, and TCRdb's table has in-frame clones only and misses some. Of hundreds of thousands of clones in the sample, 75% to 90% were seen once. Sequenced material: peripheral blood, taken in a trial of Ad26.COV2.S vaccine versus placebo. Source of these receptors: a person between 18 and 65 years old who received the Ad26.COV2.S COVID-19 vaccine or a placebo.

The chain links TRBV5-4 to TRBJ1-6, with 7 bases matching TRBD1. Trimming took 2 bases from V and 6 from J; bases not matched to a gene: 5. CDR3 length: 15 residues. The germline gives CDR1 SGHNT, CDR2 YYREEE (reference sequence). The CDR3 here is CASSFGTVLNSPLHF. The CDR3 DNA is TGTGCCAGCAGCTTCGGGACAGTCCTTAATTCACCCCTCCACTTT.

V is TRBV27 and J is TRBJ2-1; tentative D call: TRBD1 (5 bases). The ends were cut back, 3 bases at V and 2 bases at J, with 11 bases in the middle. Germline-derived CDR1 and CDR2 are MNHEY and SMNVEV (reference sequence). The CDR3 contains 15 residues. CDR3 region: CASSLVRQTYNEQFF. CDR3 sequence (DNA): TGTGCCAGCAGTTTGGTTCGACAGACCTACAATGAGCAGTTCTTC.

V and J are TRBV20-1 and TRBJ1-2, with D unclear. Trimming removed 3 bases at V and 8 bases at J, with 7 bases between. CDR3 size: 10 residues. The V gene's germline CDR1 is DFQATT and CDR2 SNEGSKA (reference sequence). The CDR3 reads CSARAKGYTF. The CDR3 DNA reads as TGCAGTGCTAGGGCTAAGGGCTACACCTTC.

The V call is TRBV19, the J call TRBJ2-7; D perhaps matches TRBD2 (5 bases). The CDR3 loop spans 14 amino acids. Trimming pared 1 base from V and 3 bases from J, leaving 10 bases between. Per the germline V gene, CDR1 is LNHDA and CDR2 is SQIVND (reference sequence). In DNA, the CDR3 is TGTGCCAGTAGTATAGCGGGGAGTTTCTACGAGCAGTACTTC. Translated: CASSIAGSFYEQYF.

J is TRBJ2-1 and V is TRBV7-9, with unresolved D. V was clipped by 4 bases and J by 2 bases, with 15 bases between them. This CDR3 region has 16 residues. The germline V gene has CDR1 SEHNR and CDR2 FQNEAQ (reference sequence). The CDR3 spells CASSSQWGSPYNEQFF. The CDR3 bases are TGTGCCAGCAGCTCGCAGTGGGGTAGCCCCTACAATGAGCAGTTCTTC.

The gene calls are TRBV11-2 and TRBJ1-1; 8 positions agree with TRBD1. Germline values: CDR1 SGHAT, CDR2 FQNNGV. The ends lost 4 bases at V and 4 bases at J; junction bases unmatched: 8. This CDR3 comprises 15 residues. CDR3 protein: CASSSSDRGGTEAFF. The CDR3 DNA reads TGTGCCAGCAGCTCCAGCGACAGGGGCGGCACTGAAGCTTTCTTT.

The chain couples TRBV5-1 to TRBJ2-3; maybe TRBD1 (5 bases). The CDR3 is made up of 16 amino acids. With 3 bases removed from V and 0 bases from J, the gap between germline ends came to 14 bases. Germline CDR1 is SGHRS and CDR2 is YFSETQ. CDR3 nucleotides: TGCGCCAGCAGCTCCTCAGGGTCTATAAGCACAGATACGCAGTATTTT. Translation: CASSSSGSISTDTQYF.

The gene calls are TRBV6-2 or TRBV6-3 and TRBJ1-2, with TRBD1 identical over 7 bases. V trimming: 6 bases; J trimming: 7 bases; junction bases outside the gene matches: 5. CDR3 size: 12 residues. In germline, CDR1 is MNHEY, CDR2 SVGEGT. CDR3 bases: TGTGCCAGCAGCAAAGGGGGCAGTGGCTACACCTTC. This gives the protein CASSKGGSGYTF.

The chain links TRBV4-3 to TRBJ2-1; the D gene is possibly TRBD1 (5 bases). The CDR3 contains 18 residues. From germline, CDR1 is LGHNA and CDR2 YSLEER. The V gene lost 0 bases and the J gene lost 6 bases, with 21 bases spanning the gap. The CDR3 DNA reads TGCGCCAGCAGCCAAGAACGGGCAGGGTCTGCGTTGGTCAATGAGCAGTTCTTC. Translated: CASSQERAGSALVNEQFF.

The chain recombines TRBV19 with TRBJ2-7; 7 nucleotides agree with TRBD1. The CDR3 runs 13 residues. V lost 3 bases to trimming and J lost 6 bases; unmatched junction nucleotides: 5. Germline assignment: CDR1 LNHDA and CDR2 SQIVND (reference sequence). CDR3 amino acids: CASSIITGVEQYF. The DNA for the CDR3 is TGTGCCAGTAGTATTATTACAGGGGTCGAGCAGTACTTC. Full variable domain (rest looked up from reference TRBV19 and TRBJ2-7): DGGITQSPKYLFRKEGQNVTLSCEQNLNHDAMYWYRQDPGQGLRLIYYSQIVNDFQKGDIAEGYSVSREKKESFPLTVTSAQKNPTAFYLCASSIITGVEQYFGPGTRLTVT.

CDR3 region: CATSRGETQYF. For the CDR3, the DNA is TGTGCCACCTCCAGGGGAGAGACCCAGTACTTC. The genes are TRBV2 and TRBJ2-5; D possibly corresponds to TRBD1 (6 bases). Germline V gives CDR1 SNHLY, CDR2 FYNNEI. The V gene lost 10 bases and the J gene lost 4 bases, with 10 bases spanning the gap. The CDR3 is made up of 11 amino acids.

The V gene is TRBV4-2, the J gene TRBJ1-4; TRBD1 aligns across 8 bases. The CDR3 has 16 amino acids. The ends lost 3 bases at V and 7 bases at J; junction bases unmatched: 10. Germline loops: CDR1 LGHNA, CDR2 YNFKEQ. CDR3 in DNA: TGTGCCAGCAGCCAGACCCCGGACAGGGTGGCTGAAAAACTGTTTTTT. Translated, it gives CASSQTPDRVAEKLFF.

The CDR3 sequence: CASSPGLDTYEQYF. CDR3 nucleotide sequence: TGTGCCAGCTCACCGGGACTAGATACCTACGAGCAGTACTTC. The chain couples TRBV18 to TRBJ2-7; 8 positions agree with TRBD2. Trimming cost V 3 bases and J 2 bases; bases outside gene matches: 3. The CDR3 is made up of 14 amino acids. In germline, CDR1 is KGHSH, CDR2 LQKENI.

This clone was recorded only once. The CDR3 sequence is CASTDRGVYNEQFF. CDR3 coding DNA: TGTGCCAGTACGGACAGGGGGGTCTACAATGAGCAGTTCTTC. V usage is TRBV19 and J usage is TRBJ2-1; TRBD1 matches at 10 bases. Germline lookup yields CDR1 LNHDA and CDR2 SQIVND (reference sequence). V was clipped by 7 bases and J by 3 bases; unmatched bases: 3. The CDR3 contains 14 residues.

The chain combines TRBV10-3 with TRBJ1-1, with D possibly matching TRBD1 (5 bases). Deletions cut 10 bases from V and 3 bases from J, with 12 bases between. Germline values: CDR1 ENHRY, CDR2 SYGVKD. The CDR3 sequence is 12 residues long. The CDR3 is CATTRGDTEAFF. The CDR3 DNA sequence: TGTGCCACCACTCGGGGGGACACTGAAGCTTTCTTT.

The gene calls are TRBV6-5 and TRBJ2-5; D gene unclear. V was pared by 4 bases and J by 4 bases, with 13 bases between. In germline, CDR1 is MNHEY, CDR2 SVGAGI. The CDR3 is made up of 14 amino acids. The CDR3 DNA reads as TGTGCCAGCAGTTCCCTTGAGTCGAGAGAGACCCAGTACTTC. It translates to CASSSLESRETQYF.

The chain carries TRBV28 and TRBJ2-7, with D maybe TRBD2 (5 bases). Germline CDR1 and CDR2: MDHEN and SYDVKM. V was clipped by 5 bases and J by 4 bases, with 6 bases between them. The CDR3 spans 11 residues. The CDR3: CASSEGYEQYF. As DNA, the CDR3 is TGTGCCAGCAGTGAGGGTTACGAGCAGTACTTC.

The chain employs TRBV20-1 and TRBJ2-3; the match to TRBD1 covers 8 bases. Unmatched junction bases numbered 7, after V lost 3 bases and J lost 5 bases. The CDR3 spans 14 residues. Germline CDR1 DFQATT, CDR2 SNEGSKA (reference sequence). The CDR3 DNA sequence: TGCAGTGCTAGTTCCAGGGGGCGCGTAGATACGCAGTATTTT. The encoded protein is CSASSRGRVDTQYF.

This clone was seen only a few times. The V call is TRBV4-2, the J call TRBJ1-4; weak D call: TRBD1 (6 bases). CDR3 length equals 15 residues. Germline loops: CDR1 LGHNA, CDR2 YNFKEQ. V lost 1 base, J lost 2 bases, and 8 bases lay in between. The CDR3 region is CASSQAGGTNEKLFF. CDR3 bases: TGTGCCAGCAGCCAAGCGGGGGGCACTAATGAAAAACTGTTTTTT.

This clone was picked up a small number of times. The same CDR3 arises from other DNA sequences in this sample as well. This chain uses TRBV27 with TRBJ2-7; the match to TRBD1 covers 11 bases. Unmatched junction bases numbered 5, after V lost 6 bases and J lost 4 bases. Per the germline V gene, CDR1 is MNHEY and CDR2 is SMNVEV (reference sequence). CDR3 size: 14 residues. This CDR3 is CASRPGTGGYEQYF. Here the CDR3 DNA reads TGTGCCAGCAGACCCGGGACAGGGGGTTACGAGCAGTACTTC.

In DNA, the CDR3 is TGTGCCAGCAGCCTCTGGACAGCTTCAAACACTGAAGCTTTCTTT. Encoded protein: CASSLWTASNTEAFF. V gene TRBV11-1 combines with J gene TRBJ1-1, with TRBD1 as a possible D gene (6 bases). Trimming took off 5 bases at V and 2 bases at J, with 15 bases between the two ends. The germline gives CDR1 SGHAT, CDR2 FQDESV (reference sequence). The CDR3 is 15 residues long.

Only a few counts were recorded for this clone. The rearrangement links TRBV7-9 to TRBJ1-4, with TRBD1 matching over 7 bases. CDR3 size: 18 residues. Germline CDR1 and CDR2: SEHNR and FQNEAQ (reference sequence). With V trimmed by 1 base and J by 4 bases, 12 bases remained unmatched. The CDR3 sequence: CASSLGFGRTGVNEKLFF. The CDR3 region has the DNA TGTGCCAGCAGCTTAGGATTCGGCCGGACAGGCGTTAATGAAAAACTGTTTTTT.

For this clone: One end of the junction varies from germline; a read error may be responsible. The rearrangement joins TRBV7-7 to TRBJ2-2; D unresolved. The CDR3 is made up of 15 amino acids. Germline CDR1 and CDR2: SSHAT and FNYEAQ (reference sequence). As DNA, the CDR3 is TGTGCTAGCAGCCCCTACGGTGGGAACACCGGGGAGCTGTTTTTT. Translation gives CASSPYGGNTGELFF.

The chain couples TRBV7-3 to TRBJ1-3, with D hard to call. V lost 2 bases, J lost 0 bases, and 5 bases lay in between. Looked up from germline, CDR1 is SGHTA and CDR2 is FQGTGA. The CDR3 is 14 amino acids. CDR3: CASSLGPSGNTIYF. CDR3 coding DNA: TGTGCCAGCAGCTTAGGCCCCTCTGGAAACACCATATATTTT. Together with reference TRBV7-3 and TRBJ1-3, the CDR3 gives the full variable domain: GAGVSQTPSNKVTEKGKYVELRCDPISGHTALYWYRQSLGQGPEFLIYFQGTGAADDSGLPNDRFFAVRPEGSVSTLKIQRTERGDSAVYLCASSLGPSGNTIYFGEGSWLTVV.

The rearrangement uses TRBV10-3 and TRBJ2-7; 8 nucleotides match TRBD1. This CDR3 spans 14 amino acids. The V segment lost 7 bases and the J segment 6 bases; nucleotides outside the gene matches: 11. Germline CDR1 ENHRY, CDR2 SYGVKD. CDR3 in DNA: TGTGCCATCAAGGAGGGGACAGGATTAGGCGAGCAGTACTTC. Its protein product is CAIKEGTGLGEQYF.

CDR3 region: CASSWTGEETDTQYF. CDR3 DNA sequence: TGTGCCAGCAGCTGGACAGGGGAGGAGACAGATACGCAGTATTTT. The J gene is TRBJ2-3, the V gene TRBV7-9, with 9 bases matching TRBD1. Germline V gene lookup returns CDR1 SEHNR and CDR2 FQNEAQ (reference sequence). The CDR3 is 15 amino acids. Unmatched junction bases numbered 5, after V lost 4 bases and J lost 3 bases.

The chain couples TRBV20-1 to TRBJ2-5, with 7 positions matching TRBD2. Trimming took 7 bases from V and 4 from J; bases not matched to a gene: 3. CDR1 and CDR2 (germline): DFQATT, SNEGSKA (reference sequence). This CDR3 is 11 amino acids long. CDR3 coding DNA: TGCAGTGGGGGACTAACAGAGACCCAGTACTTC. It codes for CSGGLTETQYF.

The chain combines TRBV7-8 with TRBJ2-4; the D is unclear. From germline, CDR1 is SGHVS and CDR2 FQNEAQ. This CDR3 is 13 amino acids long. The V end lost 3 bases, the J end lost 7 bases, and 10 bases lay between the germline ends. This CDR3 is CASSFGFRNIQYF. The CDR3 DNA follows: TGTGCCAGCAGCTTTGGGTTCCGGAACATTCAGTACTTC.

J is TRBJ1-4 and V is TRBV2; no firm D call. Between the trimmed V and J ends, which lost 2 bases and 8 bases, there was a span of 12 bases. The CDR3 contains 14 residues. Germline CDR1 reads SNHLY; CDR2 reads FYNNEI. CDR3 nucleotide sequence: TGTGCCAGCAGTGAATCTTTTACAGCGGAAAAACTGTTTTTT. This encodes CASSESFTAEKLFF.

V gene TRBV6-5 combines with J gene TRBJ2-5; D gene uncertain. The CDR3 is 15 amino acids. The V gene's germline CDR1 is MNHEY and CDR2 SVGAGI. Deletions cut 0 bases from V and 1 base from J, with 9 bases between. The CDR3 nucleotides are TGTGCCAGCAGTTACTCTGGACGGATCCAAGAGACCCAGTACTTC. Its protein product is CASSYSGRIQETQYF.